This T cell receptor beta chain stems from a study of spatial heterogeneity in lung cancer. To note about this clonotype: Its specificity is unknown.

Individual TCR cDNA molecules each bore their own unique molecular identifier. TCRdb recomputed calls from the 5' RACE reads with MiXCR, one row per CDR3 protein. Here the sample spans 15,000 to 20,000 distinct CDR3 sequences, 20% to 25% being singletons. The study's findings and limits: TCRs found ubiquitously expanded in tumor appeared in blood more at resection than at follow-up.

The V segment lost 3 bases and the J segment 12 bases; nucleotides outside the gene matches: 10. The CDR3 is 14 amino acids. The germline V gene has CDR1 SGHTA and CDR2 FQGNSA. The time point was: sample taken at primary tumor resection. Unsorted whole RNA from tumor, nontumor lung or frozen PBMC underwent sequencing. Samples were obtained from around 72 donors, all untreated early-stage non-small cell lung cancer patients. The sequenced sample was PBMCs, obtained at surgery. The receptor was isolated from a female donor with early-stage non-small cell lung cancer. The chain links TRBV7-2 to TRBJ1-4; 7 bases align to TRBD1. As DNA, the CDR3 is TGTGCCAGCAGCTTCGACAGGGCCCCGATGGAACTGTTTTTT. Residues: CASSFDRAPMELFF.